These T cell receptor beta chains were read from a single sample in a study of T cells after yellow fever vaccination. TCRdb ran MiXCR on the 5' RACE reads and lists one entry per CDR3 protein. The sample has around 590,000 distinct CDR3 sequences, roughly 12% seen once. The sequences come from PBMCs, collected on the day of the yellow fever booster vaccination. The receptors here all came from a man aged 30 to 39 who received the YFV17D yellow fever vaccine. CDR3s include the opening cysteine and the closing phenylalanine or tryptophan. A D gene is named only where the DNA matches it firmly. Clone size is given for some rows only: seen once, a few or many times, or a class if the clone is expanded.

CASSQDAPGRRGTEAFF	TGCGCCAGCAGCCAAGACGCCCCCGGTCGACGGGGCACTGAAGCTTTCTTT	few	TRBV4-3	17	NA	TRBJ1-1
CASSQVDGPPDYHNEQFF	TGCGCCAGCAGCCAAGTTGATGGGCCTCCTGACTACCACAATGAGCAGTTCTTC	few	TRBV4-1	18	NA	TRBJ2-1
CASSLGSAGELFF	TGTGCCAGCAGTTTAGGTTCAGCCGGGGAGCTGTTTTTT	few	TRBV12-3/TRBV12-4	13	NA	TRBJ2-2
CASSTRAGDSYEQYF	TGTGCCAGCAGCACCCGAGCGGGGGATTCCTACGAGCAGTACTTC	many	TRBV7-2	15	TRBD2	TRBJ2-7
CASSPLGGHQPQHF	TGTGCCAGCTCACCATTAGGGGGGCATCAGCCCCAGCATTTT	few	TRBV18	14	NA	TRBJ1-5
CASSYTDRVNSGANVLTF	TGTGCCAGCAGCTATACGGACAGGGTTAACTCTGGGGCCAACGTCCTGACTTTC	NA	TRBV7-8	18	TRBD1	TRBJ2-6
CASKTGEGRRNTIYF	TGTGCCAGCAAGACCGGAGAAGGCAGAAGAAACACCATATATTTT	NA	TRBV6-2/TRBV6-3	15	NA	TRBJ1-3
CASSVDGATDTQYF	TGTGCCAGCAGCGTAGATGGGGCAACAGATACGCAGTATTTT	NA	TRBV9	14	NA	TRBJ2-3
CSVEYSRVGRETQYF	TGCAGCGTTGAGTATAGCAGGGTAGGTCGAGAGACCCAGTACTTC	many	TRBV29-1	15	NA	TRBJ2-5
CASSPSITGEGSYEQYF	TGCGCCAGCAGCCCATCCATAACAGGGGAGGGCTCCTACGAGCAGTACTTC	few	TRBV5-1	17	NA	TRBJ2-7
CSALAESSYEQYF	TGCAGTGCACTAGCGGAGAGCTCCTACGAGCAGTACTTC	few	TRBV20-1	13	TRBD2	TRBJ2-7
CSARDQPSDTQYF	TGCAGTGCTAGAGATCAACCGTCAGATACGCAGTATTTT	few	TRBV20-1	13	NA	TRBJ2-3
CASSYSYFRGRNEQFF	TGTGCCAGCAGTTACTCCTACTTCAGGGGAAGGAATGAGCAGTTCTTC	NA	TRBV6-5	16	NA	TRBJ2-1
CASSGRGRNTEAFF	TGTGCCAGCAGTGGGAGAGGGCGGAACACTGAAGCTTTCTTT	NA	TRBV2	14	NA	TRBJ1-1
CASSLRTNQETQYF	TGTGCCAGCAGCTTGCGGACCAACCAAGAGACCCAGTACTTC	NA	TRBV13	14	NA	TRBJ2-5
CASSAKVRGGGYEQYF	TGCGCCAGCAGCGCCAAAGTCCGAGGCGGGGGCTACGAGCAGTACTTC	few	TRBV4-1	16	TRBD2	TRBJ2-7
CASSLDPRPEYEQYF	TGTGCCAGCAGCTTAGATCCGAGACCCGAGTACGAGCAGTACTTC	NA	TRBV7-2	15	NA	TRBJ2-7
CASSLRATYEQYF	TGCGCCAGCAGCTTGCGGGCCACCTACGAGCAGTACTTC	few	TRBV5-1	13	NA	TRBJ2-7
CASRRQGVGEKLFF	TGTGCCAGCAGGAGACAGGGCGTTGGAGAAAAACTGTTTTTT	NA	TRBV27	14	TRBD1	TRBJ1-4
CASSGDRGRSYGYTF	TGTGCCAGCAGCGGGGACAGGGGAAGGAGCTATGGCTACACCTTC	NA	TRBV27	15	TRBD1	TRBJ1-2